Following are 12 T cell receptor beta chains from one sample sequenced in a study of blood T cell repertoires in COVID-19. The repertoire was sequenced with immunoSEQ multiplex PCR; TCRdb's copy has only in-frame clones and lacks some. The sample holds 90,000 to 140,000 clones; 65% to 90% are singletons and the top ten take around 4.1%. The sample was peripheral blood. The receptors derive from a man in his forties or fifties with acute or convalescent COVID-19.

In its sample, this clone was seen once. The chain carries TRBV27 and TRBJ1-1; 10 bases fit TRBD1. Germline CDR1 and CDR2: MNHEY and SMNVEV (reference sequence). The V gene end was trimmed by 3 bases and the J gene end by 8 bases; junction bases not matched to a gene: 3. CDR3 length: 13 amino acids. In DNA form, the CDR3 reads TGTGCCAGCAGTTTCCGGGACAGGGGAGAAGCTTTCTTT. This gives the protein CASSFRDRGEAFF.

This chain's CDR3 is CASSFYTGTGDGYTF. In DNA form, the CDR3 reads TGTGCCAGCAGCTTTTACACCGGGACAGGGGACGGCTACACCTTC. The V gene is TRBV4-2, the J gene TRBJ1-2; 10 positions match TRBD1. The CDR3 spans 15 residues. V lost 5 bases and J lost 8; bases outside the gene matches: 11. Germline CDR1 LGHNA, CDR2 YNFKEQ.

The rearrangement joins TRBV2 to TRBJ1-2; unclear D gene. CDR3 size: 12 residues. CDR1 is SNHLY, CDR2 FYNNEI, per germline. With 8 bases removed from V and 6 bases from J, the gap between germline ends came to 13 bases. CDR3 nucleotide sequence: TGTGCCAGCGGAGGCCTGTCTCATGGCTACACCTTC. Translated, it gives CASGGLSHGYTF.

V gene TRBV7-9 combines with J gene TRBJ2-2; D gene unclear. Germline values: CDR1 SEHNR, CDR2 FQNEAQ (reference sequence). The V end lost 6 bases, the J end lost 2 bases, and 4 bases lay between the germline ends. The CDR3 is made up of 12 amino acids. The CDR3 bases are TGTGCCAGCAGATCTAACACCGGGGAGCTGTTTTTT. Translated: CASRSNTGELFF.

V and J are TRBV7-3 and TRBJ2-5; a weak D match, TRBD1 (5 bases). Germline loops: CDR1 SGHTA, CDR2 FQGTGA. The V gene lost 8 bases and the J gene lost 0 bases, with 31 bases spanning the gap. The CDR3 loop spans 20 amino acids. CDR3 sequence: CASPGRLLTPRVCYQETQYF. CDR3 coding DNA: TGTGCCAGCCCCGGCCGGTTGCTTACCCCCAGGGTCTGCTACCAAGAGACCCAGTACTTC.

The genes are TRBV4-1 and TRBJ2-1; D possibly corresponds to TRBD2 (6 bases). This CDR3 comprises 15 residues. V dropped 2 bases and J dropped 9 bases, with 17 bases sitting between them. Per the germline V gene, CDR1 is MGHRA and CDR2 is YSYEKL. The CDR3 protein is CASSQTGLISREQFF. CDR3 DNA: TGCGCCAGCAGCCAAACGGGACTCATCTCCCGTGAGCAGTTCTTC.

The chain recombines TRBV30 with TRBJ2-5; 7 bases line up with TRBD2. Germline V gene sequence: CDR1 GTSNPN, CDR2 SVGIG (reference sequence). The CDR3 is 12 residues long. The DNA for the CDR3 is TGTGCTGGCGGGAGTGGTAGGGAGACCCAGTACTTC. Amino acids: CAGGSGRETQYF.

The CDR3 sequence: CASSIGQAVTEAFF. CDR3 DNA sequence: TGTGCCAGCAGTATCGGACAGGCGGTCACTGAAGCTTTCTTT. V usage is TRBV27 and J usage is TRBJ1-1; TRBD1 aligns across 7 bases. V shed 5 bases, J shed 4 bases, and the junction held 7 bases outside the gene matches. CDR1 and CDR2 from the germline V gene are MNHEY and SMNVEV (reference sequence). This CDR3 has 14 residues.

The rearrangement joins TRBV5-8 to TRBJ2-3; 7 bases map to TRBD1. The V and J ends lost 4 bases and 3 bases, in that order; junction bases with no gene match: 5. The CDR3 length is 14 residues. Germline V gives CDR1 SGHTS, CDR2 YDEGEE. The CDR3 bases are TGTGCCAGCAGCCTGGGACAGAGAACAGATACGCAGTATTTT. It specifies CASSLGQRTDTQYF.

This sequence joins TRBV11-2 and TRBJ1-1, with 10 positions matching TRBD1. Germline-derived CDR1 and CDR2 are SGHAT and FQNNGV. The CDR3 has 15 amino acids. Trimming at V came to 4 bases and at J to 6 bases, leaving 8 bases not matched to a gene. Written as DNA, the CDR3 is TGTGCCAGCAGCTGGGTCGGACAGGGGGGTTCTGAAGCTTTCTTT. Translating it yields CASSWVGQGGSEAFF.

This clone showed up just once. The chain carries TRBV25-1 and TRBJ1-4; D is possibly TRBD1 (6 bases). This CDR3 is built from 10 residues. Germline V gene lookup returns CDR1 MGHDK and CDR2 SYGVNS. The CDR3 reads CPNDREKLFF. In DNA, the CDR3 is TGTCCAAACGACAGGGAAAAACTGTTTTTT.

In DNA, the CDR3 is TGTGCCAGCAGCCAAAAGCTAGCGGTAATCTACGAGCAGTACTTC. Amino acids: CASSQKLAVIYEQYF. The chain combines TRBV14 with TRBJ2-7, with TRBD2 matching 7 bases. There are 15 residues in the CDR3. Germline trimming cut 2 bases from V and 3 bases from J; bases unmatched to any gene: 7. Germline-derived CDR1 and CDR2 are SGHDN and FVKESK. The whole variable domain, filled in from reference TRBV14 and TRBJ2-7, reads EAGVTQFPSHSVIEKGQTVTLRCDPISGHDNLYWYRRVMGKEIKFLLHFVKESKQDESGMPNNRFLAERTGGTYSTLKVQPAELEDSGVYFCASSQKLAVIYEQYFGPGTRLTVT.